This entry concerns a single TCR beta chain. Per the germline V gene, CDR1 is LGHNT and CDR2 is FRNRAP. The CDR3 consists of 17 residues. V was cut by 5 bases and J by 6 bases, with 23 bases left in between. In the original processing: Amplification of reference gene primers was used by the study to estimate nucleated cell counts. The method was immunoSEQ multiplex PCR; TCRdb's version includes in-frame clones alone and lacks a portion of them. That table gives V, J and clone size, and the DNA gave D and trimming. The sample records about 74,000 clones, 88% being singletons. These data belong to a study of blood T cell repertoires in COVID-19. The wider study: Samples representing acute and convalescent COVID-19 were sourced from the United States, Italy and Spain.

The gene calls are TRBV12-5 and TRBJ1-5, with TRBD1 as a possible D gene (5 bases). The sample comprised peripheral blood. The sequence was obtained from a woman of 80 years or more with acute or convalescent COVID-19. CDR3: CASGLRPWQAGGQPQHF. The CDR3 bases are TGTGCTAGTGGTCTCCGCCCCTGGCAGGCGGGGGGTCAGCCCCAGCATTTT. Supplemented by reference TRBV12-5 and TRBJ1-5, the full variable domain reads DARVTQTPRHKVTEMGQEVTMRCQPILGHNTVFWYRQTMMQGLELLAYFRNRAPLDDSGMPKDRFSAEMPDATLATLKIQPSEPRDSAVYFCASGLRPWQAGGQPQHFGDGTRLSIL.